A single sample is the source of the 11 T cell receptor beta chains below, sequenced in a study of patients and donors after allogeneic stem cell transplantation. MiXCR, applied by TCRdb to the RT-PCR reads, yields one record per CDR3 protein. The sample contains some 200,000 distinct CDR3 sequences, around two fifths of which appear only once. The sequenced sample consisted of blood, either unsorted or a sorted T cell fraction (not recorded which). The source is a human donor who was either an allogeneic HSCT recipient or a stem cell or donor lymphocyte infusion donor (not recorded which). It is not recorded whose cells these are; they may come from a transplant donor.

This clonotype has only a few counts. The chain carries TRBV7-8 and TRBJ1-5; D possibly corresponds to TRBD1 (6 bases). Germline assignment: CDR1 SGHVS and CDR2 FQNEAQ. This CDR3 spans 13 amino acids. The CDR3 protein is CASGGAAHQPQHF. The CDR3 DNA sequence: TGTGCTAGCGGGGGGGCGGCCCATCAGCCCCAGCATTTT.

This clonotype was detected only a few times. The CDR3 reads CASSLGLAGGPPYNEQFF. DNA for the CDR3: TGTGCCAGCAGCTTGGGACTAGCGGGAGGGCCCCCCTACAATGAGCAGTTCTTC. The V and J genes are TRBV7-9 and TRBJ2-1; 16 bases are a match to TRBD2. The V segment lost 3 bases and the J segment 2 bases; nucleotides outside the gene matches: 4. The CDR3 loop spans 18 amino acids. Per germline, CDR1 SEHNR and CDR2 FQNEAQ (reference sequence). Complete variable domain (other parts from reference TRBV7-9 and TRBJ2-1): DTGVSQNPRHKITKRGQNVTFRCDPISEHNRLYWYRQTLGQGPEFLTYFQNEAQLEKSRLLSDRFSAERPKGSFSTLEIQRTEQGDSAMYLCASSLGLAGGPPYNEQFFGPGTRLTVL.

The V and J genes are TRBV12-3 or TRBV12-4 and TRBJ2-5, with unresolved D. The CDR3 is 14 residues long. V dropped 6 bases and J dropped 5 bases, with 16 bases sitting between them. CDR3 sequence reads: CASSLTALAETQYF. In DNA, the CDR3 is TGTGCCAGCAGCCTGACTGCGCTTGCGGAGACCCAGTACTTC.

The rearrangement uses TRBV24-1 and TRBJ2-1; D is uncertain. There are 11 residues in the CDR3. Germline-derived CDR1 and CDR2 are KGHDR and SFDVKD. Between the trimmed V and J ends, which lost 5 bases and 7 bases, there was a span of 5 bases. CDR3 DNA: TGTGCCACCAGTGCCCTGAATGAGCAGTTCTTC. Its protein product is CATSALNEQFF.

This clonotype was seen more than once but under ten times. V gene TRBV13 combines with J gene TRBJ2-4; TRBD1 agrees at 7 bases. Germline V gives CDR1 PRHDT, CDR2 FYEKMQ (reference sequence). Trimming at V came to 1 base and at J to 1 base, leaving 7 bases not matched to a gene. This CDR3 comprises 17 residues. CDR3 region: CASSLASDREAKNIQYF. CDR3 bases: TGTGCCAGCAGCTTAGCCTCCGACAGGGAGGCCAAAAACATTCAGTACTTC.

The chain combines TRBV5-6 with TRBJ2-7; 16 nucleotides match TRBD2. CDR1 and CDR2 from the germline V gene are SGHDT and YYEEEE. The CDR3 has 17 residues. V was clipped by 3 bases and J by 5 bases; unmatched bases: 8. The CDR3 DNA is TGTGCCAGCAGCTCGACGGGGACTAGCGGGAGGGAGGACGAGCAGTACTTC. As protein: CASSSTGTSGREDEQYF.

This clonotype has just a few counts. The rearrangement links TRBV4-2 to TRBJ2-3; 7 positions agree with TRBD2. Germline CDR1 and CDR2: LGHNA and YNFKEQ. The CDR3 has 17 residues. Losses at the gene ends were 1 base for V and 5 bases for J; bases not matched to a gene: 12. The CDR3 DNA sequence: TGTGCCAGCAGCCAAGGACAGTCGGGACTAACAGGAGATACGCAGTATTTT. Translating gives CASSQGQSGLTGDTQYF.

This clonotype was observed a handful of times. The V call is TRBV5-1, the J call TRBJ1-2; weak D call: TRBD1 (5 bases). Germline CDR1 reads SGHRS; CDR2 reads YFSETQ. The CDR3 consists of 13 residues. Trimming took 0 bases from V and 4 from J, leaving 7 bases between them. CDR3 in amino acids: CASSLDDSYGYTF. Written as DNA, the CDR3 is TGCGCCAGCAGCTTGGATGACAGCTATGGCTACACCTTC.

V usage is TRBV3-1 and J usage is TRBJ1-5, with a tentative D call TRBD1 (5 bases). Germline V gives CDR1 LGHDT, CDR2 YNNKEL (reference sequence). The CDR3 runs 14 residues. V was trimmed by 1 base and J by 6 bases, leaving 10 bases between them. The CDR3 DNA reads as TGTGCCAGCAGCCAAGGGACATTAGGTCAGCCCCAGCATTTT. This encodes CASSQGTLGQPQHF.

This rearrangement joins TRBV28 to TRBJ2-2; the D is unclear. V lost 2 bases to trimming and J lost 4 bases, with 5 bases between them. This CDR3 is built from 13 residues. CDR1 is MDHEN, CDR2 SYDVKM, per germline. In DNA form, the CDR3 reads TGTGCCAGCAGTTTAACCCCCACCGGGGAGCTGTTTTTT. Its translation: CASSLTPTGELFF.

The chain is built from TRBV7-2 and TRBJ2-5; D uncertain. Germline values: CDR1 SGHTA, CDR2 FQGNSA. V was pared by 3 bases and J by 5 bases, with 13 bases between. This CDR3 has 14 amino acids. CDR3: CASSFKRSGETQYF. The CDR3 DNA is TGTGCCAGCAGCTTCAAGAGGAGTGGGGAGACCCAGTACTTC.